This TCR beta chain is drawn from a study of blood T cells in healthy people across ages. Study-level results: Estimated diversity across one million T cells was deemed an underestimate.

Germline V gene lookup returns CDR1 DFQATT and CDR2 SNEGSKA (reference sequence). This CDR3 contains 12 residues. With 0 bases removed from V and 14 bases from J, the gap between germline ends came to 14 bases. This clonotype was found a few times. Its specificity is not known. Combining a sample-barcoded 5' primer with a J-beta primer mix, a second PCR ran for about 6 to 11 cycles. With 12 random nucleotides, a template-switch adaptor tagged each individual cDNA molecule. TCRdb reprocessed the 5' RACE reads with MiXCR, giving one entry per CDR3 protein. The sample holds about 900,000 distinct CDR3 sequences, around 46% seen once.

This clonotype was obtained from a man aged 25 to 40 in good health. This sequence joins TRBV20-1 and TRBJ2-1, with D possibly TRBD2 on 6 matching bases. Sequenced material: blood. DNA for the CDR3: TGCAGTGCTAGAGACGACCGGGAGATGAAGTTCTTC. This codes for CSARDDREMKFF.